This record covers a single TCR beta chain. This specimen comes from a study of graft-versus-host responses after intestinal transplantation. For the study at large: Recipients underwent multivisceral, liver-intestinal, or isolated intestinal transplants.

The protocol was immunoSEQ multiplex PCR, while the TCRdb copy is restricted to in-frame clones and leaves out a portion. The sample yields roughly 1,300 clones, just under 90% seen once. The receptor was derived from a human patient who received an intestinal transplant, so some T cells may come from the graft donor. The sample here was PBMCs, taken roughly 35 days after intestinal transplant.

DNA for the CDR3: TGTGCCAGCAGTCCAGACACCAATCAGCCCCAGCATTTT. It codes for CASSPDTNQPQHF. This chain links TRBV6-4 with TRBJ1-5; no reliable D call. Germline CDR1 and CDR2: MRHNA and SNTAGT. The CDR3 has 13 amino acids. Trimming took off 5 bases at V and 3 bases at J, with 8 bases between the two ends.